This T cell receptor beta chain stems from a study of cytomegalovirus exposure and HLA in healthy donors. Study findings and constraints: There were a few CMV-associated chains whose specificity for CMV antigens was confirmed in vitro. About 180 TCR beta chains were listed as cytomegalovirus-associated. The TCR clusters that emerged in the first cohort tended, a later analysis found, to co-occur in the approximately 130 validation repertoires.

V lost 2 bases, J lost 8 bases, and 8 bases stayed unmatched. Germline CDR1 SGHTS, CDR2 YDEGEE. There are 15 residues in the CDR3. Comments on this clone: Its antigen is currently unknown.

Measured with immunoSEQ multiplex PCR; TCRdb has only the in-frame clones, and not every one. The data contain approximately 150,000 clones, about 89% of them singletons. Sequencing input: PBMCs. The chain combines TRBV5-8 with TRBJ1-2; TRBD1 agrees at 11 bases. This clonotype was obtained from a man aged 18 to 29 in good health and CMV-seronegative. CDR3 amino acids: CASSFRTGGVWGYTF. Written as DNA, the CDR3 is TGTGCCAGCAGCTTTCGGACAGGGGGCGTCTGGGGCTACACCTTC.